This TCR beta chain stems from a study of beta chain features in type 1 diabetes. Looked up from germline, CDR1 is SGHNT and CDR2 is YYREEE (reference sequence). The CDR3 runs 16 residues. V shed 5 bases and J 2 bases; nucleotides not matched to a gene: 8. Every bit of the isolated RNA underwent reverse transcription, so sequencing read expressed TCRB transcripts. The assay was immunoSEQ multiplex PCR, and TCRdb's table has in-frame clones only and misses some. The sample yields 70,000 to 95,000 clones, about a third seen once. The TCR was taken from a young woman in good health. The chain is built from TRBV5-4 and TRBJ2-5; 11 bases are shared with TRBD2. The sequenced sample was stem cell memory CD4+ T cells from blood. The CDR3 loop reads CASRDSGGAGQETQYF. CDR3 bases: TGTGCCAGCAGGGATAGCGGGGGGGCCGGGCAAGAGACCCAGTACTTC.